This TCR beta chain originates from a study of graft-versus-host responses after intestinal transplantation. Study context: Every recipient underwent anti-thymocyte globulin induction, then tacrolimus and steroids for roughly 3 years.

Germline values: CDR1 SGDLS, CDR2 YYNGEE. V trimming: 4 bases; J trimming: 3 bases; junction bases outside the gene matches: 5. The length of the CDR3 is 14 residues. Repertoires were generated with immunoSEQ multiplex PCR, while TCRdb's copy carries only in-frame clones and drops some. Of around 90,000 clones listed, about 94% are singletons. Study findings and constraints: Analysis identified GvH clones in recipient marrow, with some appearing first in ileum or blood. Peak circulating GvH clone levels tracked with early post-transplant HvG declines.

A note on this clone: No antigen is known for it.

V is TRBV9 and J is TRBJ1-1; TRBD1 aligns across 8 bases. This clonotype was obtained from a human donor who was the organ donor for an intestinal transplant. The material sequenced was unstimulated CD4+ T cells sorted from spleen or lymph node cells, taken before transplant. This CDR3 reads CASSLDRGDTEAFF. In DNA, the CDR3 is TGTGCCAGCAGCCTCGACAGGGGAGACACTGAAGCTTTCTTT.